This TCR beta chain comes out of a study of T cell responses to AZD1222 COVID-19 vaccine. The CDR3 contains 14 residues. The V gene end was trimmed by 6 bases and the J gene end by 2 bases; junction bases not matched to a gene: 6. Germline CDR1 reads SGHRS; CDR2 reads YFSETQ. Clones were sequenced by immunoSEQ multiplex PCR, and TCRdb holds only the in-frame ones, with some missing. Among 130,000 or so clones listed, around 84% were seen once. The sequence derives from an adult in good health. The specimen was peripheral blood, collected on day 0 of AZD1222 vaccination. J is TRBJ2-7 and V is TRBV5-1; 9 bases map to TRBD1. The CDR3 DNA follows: TGCGCCAGCACCTCCGGGACAGGGACCTACGAGCAGTACTTC. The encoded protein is CASTSGTGTYEQYF.